This record looks at one T cell receptor beta chain sequence and its context. This clonotype appeared many times. Which antigen it targets is not known. One base away there is no much larger clone; base qualities are not given. This sample was included in a study of early T cells in non-severe SARS-CoV-2 infection (dated by TCRdb to 2020 to 2023). With regard to the full study: Because TCR sequencing was done on bulk RNA from unsorted whole blood, the alpha and beta chains could not be paired. Broader findings and caveats from the paper: VDJdb matching was skewed toward anti-spike CD8 responses, so virus-specific expansions were likely underestimated and private and CD4 specificities were missed.

The germline V gene encodes CDR1 SEHNR and CDR2 FQNEAQ (reference sequence). The CDR3 spans 15 residues, from the cysteine through the phenylalanine. The only DNA kept is the CDR3, 45 bases in frame from the first base. V sheds 2 bases and J sheds 0 bases, leaving 10 bases between their ends. The study was a case-control design nested within a healthcare worker cohort in London, UK, with weekly nasopharyngeal swab PCR tests and blood sampling. Healthcare workers were recruited during the week of the UK lockdown, between 23 and 31 March 2020, and followed weekly for up to about 15 weeks. Library preparation was by 5' RACE. TCRdb lists the instrument as NextSeq 500. The TCR library protocol attached unique molecular identifiers to individual cDNA molecules to correct for sequencing error and PCR bias. Both TCR alpha and beta chains were sequenced, and tight co-correlation was observed between alpha and beta sequence abundances in each sample. On the authors' methods: Decombinator V4 was used to annotate the V gene, J gene and CDR3 of the TCR sequences. Expanded TCRs were defined as changing significantly between any two time points under a Poisson model with p below 0.0001. TCR abundances were normalised to the total number of TCRs sequenced per sample and expressed as counts per million. MAIT TCRs were defined by TRAV1-2 paired with TRAJ12, TRAJ20 or TRAJ33, and iNKT TCRs by TRAV10 paired with TRAJ18. VDJdb, accessed on 1 November 2021, was searched for TCRs annotated for CMV, EBV and SARS-CoV-2, and TCRs annotated for more than one antigen were excluded. The public reads were reanalyzed by TCRdb: fastp trimming at Q25, MiXCR alignment, in-frame beta chains only. Rows with a matching CDR3 protein are joined into one entry that keeps the most common DNA and genes. None of the V and J calls come from the authors' own analysis; TCRdb made them. This sample lists around 53,000 distinct CDR3 sequences; about 9.2% were detected once. Roughly 8.3% of the sample is taken by the ten largest.

The rearrangement joined TRBV7-9 to TRBJ1-1, with a tentative D gene TRBD1 over 6 matching bases. The sequenced sample was whole blood. This TCR derives from an adult who was a healthcare worker with PCR-confirmed SARS-CoV-2 infection or an uninfected control (not recorded which). At the DNA level, the sequence is TGTGCCAGCAGCTTAAGCCAGGGGCTGAACACTGAAGCTTTCTTT. This is translated as CASSLSQGLNTEAFF.